This T cell receptor (beta chain) originates from a study of T cell responses to AZD1222 COVID-19 vaccine. Generated by immunoSEQ multiplex PCR, the TCRdb table keeps only in-frame clones and is missing some. The sample lists around 70,000 clones; 70% to 90% were seen once. Germline V gene sequence: CDR1 MNHNS, CDR2 SASEGT. There are 15 residues in the CDR3. V shed 0 bases and J 10 bases; nucleotides not matched to a gene: 9. The source was peripheral blood, collected 28 days after the second AZD1222 dose. This chain connects TRBV6-1 to TRBJ1-1, with 9 bases lining up with TRBD1. This receptor was identified in an adult who received the AZD1222 COVID-19 vaccine. The CDR3 bases are TGTGCCAGCAGTGAAGCTAGAACAGGGGGCGCGGGAGCTTTCTTT. Its protein product is CASSEARTGGAGAFF.